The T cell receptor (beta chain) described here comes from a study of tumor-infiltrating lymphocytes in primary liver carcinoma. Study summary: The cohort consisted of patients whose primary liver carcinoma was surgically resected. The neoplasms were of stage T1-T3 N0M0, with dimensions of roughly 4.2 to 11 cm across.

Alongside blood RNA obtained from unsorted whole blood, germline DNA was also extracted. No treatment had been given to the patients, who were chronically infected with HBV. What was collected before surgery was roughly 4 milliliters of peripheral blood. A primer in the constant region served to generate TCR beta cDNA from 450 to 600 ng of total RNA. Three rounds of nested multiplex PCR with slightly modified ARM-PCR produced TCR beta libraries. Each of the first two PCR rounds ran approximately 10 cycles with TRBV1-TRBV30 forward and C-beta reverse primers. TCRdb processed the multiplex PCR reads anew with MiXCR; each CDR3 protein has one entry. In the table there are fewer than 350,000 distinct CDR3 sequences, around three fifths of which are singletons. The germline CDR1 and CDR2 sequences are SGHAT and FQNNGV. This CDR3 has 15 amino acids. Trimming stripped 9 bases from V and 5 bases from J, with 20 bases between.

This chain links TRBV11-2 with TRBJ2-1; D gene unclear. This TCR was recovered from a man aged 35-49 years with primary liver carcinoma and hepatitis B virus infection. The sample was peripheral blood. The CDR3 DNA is TGTGCCAGTAGCACAGCTCCCGGATCTCACAATGAGCAGTTCTTC. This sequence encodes CASSTAPGSHNEQFF.